Sequencing of this TCR beta chain was carried out in a study of CD4 T cells in relation to SARS-CoV-2 and coronaviruses (dated by TCRdb to the early 2020s). Some background on the complete study: In the ViraFEST assay, PBMCs were cultured with antigen for 9 to 10 days, after which TCR beta CDR3s were sequenced to identify antigen-specific clonal expansions. An HIV-1 Nef peptide pool or a culture without peptide was used as the negative reference condition. Shared crossreactive spike epitopes were mapped to their HLA restriction using patient-derived lymphoblastoid cell lines. At the level of individual TCR clonotypes, the study evaluated whether memory CD4+ T cells crossreact between the spike proteins of SARS-CoV-2 and those of common cold coronaviruses. Samples from three pre-COVID donors and the naive versus memory experiments were sequenced with the Adaptive Biotechnologies TCR-sequencing kit; other data were Illumina-based. For other donors in the study, expansion assays were sequenced with a different, Illumina-based TCR-beta assay.

Note on this clone: What antigen it recognizes has not been identified. No qualities accompany the bases; no much larger clone lies one base away.

On the study overall, not on this receptor specifically: Small numbers of patients and of tested TCRs limited the study. In around two thirds of donors, memory CD4+ clonotypes turned up that crossrecognized SARS-CoV-2 and at least one common cold coronavirus spike. Crossreactivity analysis centred on spike protein, so crossreactivity against other viral proteins was not assessed. Compared with monoreactive clones, crossreactive clones had significantly weaker SARS-CoV-2-driven expansion, a result consistent with antigenic imprinting. No donor contributed both pre-pandemic and post-infection samples, which limited tracing the source of pre-existing responses.

Library prep was done by the immunoSEQ multiplex PCR assay. For the original study's pipeline: During preprocessing, nonproductive sequences were removed, along with CDR3s that did not begin with C, did not end with F or W, or were shorter than 7 amino acids. Antigen-specific clonotypes were called with the MANAFEST web app, based on expansion relative to reference and other culture wells. To be counted as positive, a clone had to show significant expansion compared with the reference culture, at an FDR below 0.05, in 2 of 3 replicate wells. A further requirement for positive clones was significant expansion compared with all other tandem wells, along with an odds ratio above 5. CDR3 homology was quantified as pairwise Levenshtein distance, calculated with the stringdist R package after three terminal residues were trimmed from each end. This immuneACCESS table, as held by TCRdb, lists in-frame sequences with V and J called but not all clones. Of the missing ones, under half trace to an unresolved V gene in checked studies; the others have no known cause. For V, J and clone size, that table is used; D and trimming come from the DNA. The sample yields 30,000 or so clones; around 72% were counted once. 9% to 15% of the sample comes from the top ten.

CD4+ T cells from unexposed donors were collected before the COVID-19 pandemic (2011-2018). After around 10 days of culture, CD4+ T cells were isolated with the EasySep CD4+ T cell isolation kit. As cell numbers permitted, CD4+ T cells from unexposed donors were tested for reactivity to SARS-CoV-2 S and N and to four common cold coronavirus spike pools. PBMCs were cultured at roughly 2.2 million per well in IMDM supplemented with around 4.7% human AB serum and approximately 9.8 IU/ml IL-2. Half of the culture medium was replaced with fresh IL-2-containing medium on days 3 and 7. Triplicate replicate wells were generally used for each peptide culture condition. The leukapheresis product for the unexposed donors was obtained through commercial purchase. PBMCs were isolated from leukapheresis product or whole blood by Ficoll-Paque PLUS gradient centrifugation. The PBMCs went either fresh into the expansion assay or into cryopreservation at -140 degrees C. The QIAamp Micro DNA Kit was used to extract genomic DNA from the CD4+ T cells.

This sequence was found in a human donor in good health. The sample comprised CD4+ T cells from PBMCs, cultured in vitro.

The nucleotides read TGTGCCAGCAGCCTCGGGGGGGGGTCGGCCACTGAAGCTTTCTTT. Translated, this is CASSLGGGSATEAFF. This sequence uses TRBV4-2 and TRBJ1-1; the D gene is perhaps TRBD1, on 5 matching bases. From cysteine to phenylalanine, the CDR3 is 15 amino acids long. The entry retains the CDR3 DNA only, 45 bases that are in frame from base 1. The trim is 4 bases for V and 4 bases for J, with a gap of 16 bases between the germline ends. Per the germline V gene, LGHNA is the CDR1 and YNFKEQ is the CDR2.